The TCR beta chain described here comes from a study of cytomegalovirus exposure and HLA in healthy donors. On the study more broadly: Later analysis reported that the 110 or so validation repertoires shared the platform of the roughly 670 first-cohort repertoires. Study-level points and caveats: It was found in a later analysis that first-cohort TCR clusters tended to co-occur in the 120 validation repertoires.

As regards this clone: Its cognate antigen is unknown.

The CDR3 runs 18 residues. The trim removed 1 base at V and 0 bases at J, leaving 6 bases unmatched. Per germline, CDR1 SGHTA and CDR2 FQGNSA. Produced via immunoSEQ multiplex PCR; TCRdb's table is partial and in-frame only. The sample lists some 70,000 clones; around nine tenths were seen once. Sequenced input: PBMCs. The chain links TRBV7-2 to TRBJ1-3; 10 nucleotides line up with TRBD1. The TCR comes from a woman aged 18-29 years in good health and CMV-seronegative. The CDR3 DNA is TGTGCCAGCAGCTTAGTCCCGGGACAGGGGAGCTCTGGAAACACCATATATTTT. It is translated as CASSLVPGQGSSGNTIYF. The full variable domain, rest sourced from reference TRBV7-2 and TRBJ1-3, is GAGVSQSPSNKVTEKGKDVELRCDPISGHTALYWYRQSLGQGLEFLIYFQGNSAPDKSGLPSDRFSAERTGGSVSTLTIQRTQQEDSAVYLCASSLVPGQGSSGNTIYFGEGSWLTVV.